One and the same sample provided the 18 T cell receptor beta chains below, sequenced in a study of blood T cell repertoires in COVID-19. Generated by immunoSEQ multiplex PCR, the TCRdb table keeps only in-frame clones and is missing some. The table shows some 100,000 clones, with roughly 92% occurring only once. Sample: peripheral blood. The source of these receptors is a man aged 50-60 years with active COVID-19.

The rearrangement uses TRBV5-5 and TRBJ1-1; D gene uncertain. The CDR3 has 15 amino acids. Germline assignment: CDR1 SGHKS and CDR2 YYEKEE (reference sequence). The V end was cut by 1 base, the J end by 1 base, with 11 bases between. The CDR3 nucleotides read TGTGCCAGCAGCTTGAACCCCGCGGGGAACACTGAAGCTTTCTTT. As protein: CASSLNPAGNTEAFF.

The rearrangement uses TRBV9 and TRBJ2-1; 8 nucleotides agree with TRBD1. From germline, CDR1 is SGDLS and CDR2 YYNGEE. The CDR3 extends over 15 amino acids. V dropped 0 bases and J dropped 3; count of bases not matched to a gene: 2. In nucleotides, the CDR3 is TGTGCCAGCAGCGTAGGGACAGGGAACTACAATGAGCAGTTCTTC. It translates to CASSVGTGNYNEQFF.

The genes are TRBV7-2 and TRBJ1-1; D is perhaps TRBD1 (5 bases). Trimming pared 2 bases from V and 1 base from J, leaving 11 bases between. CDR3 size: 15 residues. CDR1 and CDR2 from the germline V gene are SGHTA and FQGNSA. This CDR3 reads CASSLSGRRNTEAFF. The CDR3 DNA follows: TGTGCCAGCAGCTTATCAGGGAGGAGGAACACTGAAGCTTTCTTT. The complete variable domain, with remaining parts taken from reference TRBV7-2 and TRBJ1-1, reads GAGVSQSPSNKVTEKGKDVELRCDPISGHTALYWYRQSLGQGLEFLIYFQGNSAPDKSGLPSDRFSAERTGGSVSTLTIQRTQQEDSAVYLCASSLSGRRNTEAFFGQGTRLTVV.

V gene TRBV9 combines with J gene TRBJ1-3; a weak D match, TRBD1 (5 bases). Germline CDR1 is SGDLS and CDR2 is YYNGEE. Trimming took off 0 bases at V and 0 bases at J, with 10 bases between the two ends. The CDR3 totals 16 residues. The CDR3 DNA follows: TGTGCCAGCAGCGTAGATGCAGGGCTCTCTGGAAACACCATATATTTT. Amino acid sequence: CASSVDAGLSGNTIYF.

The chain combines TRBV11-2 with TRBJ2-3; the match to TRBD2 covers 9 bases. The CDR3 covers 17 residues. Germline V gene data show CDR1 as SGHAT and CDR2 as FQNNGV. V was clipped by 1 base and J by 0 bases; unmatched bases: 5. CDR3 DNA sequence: TGTGCCAGCAGCTTAGTAGGACTAGCGTCTAGCACAGATACGCAGTATTTT. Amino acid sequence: CASSLVGLASSTDTQYF.

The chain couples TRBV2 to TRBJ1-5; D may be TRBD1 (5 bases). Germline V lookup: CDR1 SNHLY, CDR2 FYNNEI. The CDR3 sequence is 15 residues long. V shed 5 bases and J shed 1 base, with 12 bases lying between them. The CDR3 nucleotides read TGTGCCAGCAGTTTAGGGGTGGGGAGCAATCAGCCCCAGCATTTT. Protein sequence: CASSLGVGSNQPQHF.

CDR3 sequence: CASSFFGFSGRAIEQFF. The CDR3 DNA reads as TGTGCCAGCAGCTTTTTTGGGTTTAGCGGGAGGGCCATTGAGCAGTTCTTC. The chain recombines TRBV5-6 with TRBJ2-1, with TRBD2 matching over 11 bases. Trimming at V came to 2 bases and at J to 9 bases, leaving 13 bases not matched to a gene. Germline lookup yields CDR1 SGHDT and CDR2 YYEEEE. The CDR3 runs 17 residues.

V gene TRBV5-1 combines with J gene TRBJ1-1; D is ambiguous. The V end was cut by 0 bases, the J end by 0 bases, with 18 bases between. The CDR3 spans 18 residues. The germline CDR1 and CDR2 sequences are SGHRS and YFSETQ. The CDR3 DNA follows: TGCGCCAGCAGCTTGGCCGGCTGGAGGGCGAGTTTGAACACTGAAGCTTTCTTT. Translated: CASSLAGWRASLNTEAFF. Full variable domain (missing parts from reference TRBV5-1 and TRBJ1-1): KAGVTQTPRYLIKTRGQQVTLSCSPISGHRSVSWYQQTPGQGLQFLFEYFSETQRNKGNFPGRFSGRQFSNSRSEMNVSTLELGDSALYLCASSLAGWRASLNTEAFFGQGTRLTVV.

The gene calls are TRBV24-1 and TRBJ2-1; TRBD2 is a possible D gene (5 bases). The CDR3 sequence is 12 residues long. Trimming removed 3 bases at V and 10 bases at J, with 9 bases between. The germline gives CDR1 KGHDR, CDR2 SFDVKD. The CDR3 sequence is CATSDPDSEQFF. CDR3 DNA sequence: TGTGCCACCAGTGATCCGGACTCGGAGCAGTTCTTC.

The CDR3 loop reads CASSESGSSGNTIYF. The CDR3 DNA follows: TGTGCCAGCAGCGAATCGGGGAGCTCTGGAAACACCATATATTTT. The V and J genes are TRBV3-1 (or the pseudogene TRBV3-2) and TRBJ1-3; D ambiguous. Germline V gene sequence: CDR1 LGHDT, CDR2 YNNKEL (reference sequence). This CDR3 spans 15 amino acids. V lost 5 bases and J 0 bases, leaving 11 bases between the germline ends.

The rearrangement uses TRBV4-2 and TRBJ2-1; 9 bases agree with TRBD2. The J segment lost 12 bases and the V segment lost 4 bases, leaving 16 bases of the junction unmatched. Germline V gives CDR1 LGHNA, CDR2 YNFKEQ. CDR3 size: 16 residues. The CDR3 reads CASSPVGLANLTGQFF. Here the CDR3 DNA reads TGTGCCAGCAGCCCCGTCGGACTAGCGAACCTTACAGGGCAGTTCTTC.

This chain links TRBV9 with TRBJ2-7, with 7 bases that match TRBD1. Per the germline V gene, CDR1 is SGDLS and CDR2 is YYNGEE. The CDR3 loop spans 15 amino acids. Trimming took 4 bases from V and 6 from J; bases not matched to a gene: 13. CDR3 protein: CASSPDTQGVGEQYF. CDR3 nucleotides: TGTGCCAGCAGCCCCGATACCCAGGGGGTTGGCGAGCAGTACTTC. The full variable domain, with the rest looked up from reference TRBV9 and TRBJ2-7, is DSGVTQTPKHLITATGQRVTLRCSPRSGDLSVYWYQQSLDQGLQFLIQYYNGEERAKGNILERFSAQQFPDLHSELNLSSLELGDSALYFCASSPDTQGVGEQYFGPGTRLTVT.

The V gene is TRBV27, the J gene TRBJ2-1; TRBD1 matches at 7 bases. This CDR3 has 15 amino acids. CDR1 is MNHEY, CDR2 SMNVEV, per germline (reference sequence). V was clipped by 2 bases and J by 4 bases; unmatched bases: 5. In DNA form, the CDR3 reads TGTGCCAGCAGTTTACAGGGACAGAAATACAATGAGCAGTTCTTC. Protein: CASSLQGQKYNEQFF.

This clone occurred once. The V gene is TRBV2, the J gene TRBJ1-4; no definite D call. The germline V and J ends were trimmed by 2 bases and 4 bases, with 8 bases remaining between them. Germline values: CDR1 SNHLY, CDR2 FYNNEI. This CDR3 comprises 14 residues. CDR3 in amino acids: CASSESERNEKLFF. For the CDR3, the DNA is TGTGCCAGCAGTGAATCGGAGCGTAATGAAAAACTGTTTTTT.

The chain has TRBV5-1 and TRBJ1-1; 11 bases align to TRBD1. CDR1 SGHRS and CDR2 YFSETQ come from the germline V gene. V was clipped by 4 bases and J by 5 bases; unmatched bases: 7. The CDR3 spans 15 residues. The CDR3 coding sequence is TGCGCCAGCAGCCAGGACAGGGGGCGGGCAACTGAAGCTTTCTTT. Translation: CASSQDRGRATEAFF.

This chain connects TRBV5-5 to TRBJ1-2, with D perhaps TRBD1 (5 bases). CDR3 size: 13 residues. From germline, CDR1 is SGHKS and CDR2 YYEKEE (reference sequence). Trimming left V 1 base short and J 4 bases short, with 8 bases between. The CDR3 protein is CASSLWGGYGYTF. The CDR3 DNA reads TGTGCCAGCAGCTTGTGGGGGGGCTATGGCTACACCTTC.

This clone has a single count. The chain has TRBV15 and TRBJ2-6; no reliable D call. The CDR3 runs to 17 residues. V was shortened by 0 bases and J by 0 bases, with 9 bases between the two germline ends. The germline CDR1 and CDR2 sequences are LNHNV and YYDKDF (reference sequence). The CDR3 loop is CATSRDPSHSGANVLTF. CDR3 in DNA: TGTGCCACCAGCAGAGATCCCAGTCACTCTGGGGCCAACGTCCTGACTTTC.

In nucleotides, the CDR3 is TGTGCCAGCAGTGCGGGGGGACAGGGGATCGGAAAACTGTTTTTT. The encoded protein is CASSAGGQGIGKLFF. J is TRBJ1-4 and V is TRBV6-2 or TRBV6-3; 10 bases map to TRBD1. The V gene's germline CDR1 is MNHEY and CDR2 SVGEGT. The CDR3 sequence is 15 residues long. V gave up 5 bases and J gave up 10 bases; unmatched junction bases: 10.